The T cell receptor beta chain described here comes from a study of T cells in women clearing cervical HPV infection. General observations from the study: Richness differences could reflect unmeasured T-cell content per sample. TRBV6-7 relative abundance averaged roughly 0.1% in cases and 0.15% to 0.2% in controls. CIN3+ cases had significantly higher TCR repertoire richness than controls, but evenness did not differ.

Repertoires were generated with immunoSEQ multiplex PCR, while TCRdb's copy carries only in-frame clones and drops some. Its table lists tens of thousands of clones. The V gene's germline CDR1 is WNHNN and CDR2 SYGVQD (reference sequence). The CDR3 is made up of 16 amino acids. On this clone itself: Its antigen remains unidentified. The CDR3 end lies 3 residues beyond the end of the read and is filled in from the germline J gene.

Input material: blood buffy coat. This receptor was taken from a woman aged 18 to 75 with a cervical HPV16 infection that either progressed to CIN3+ or cleared (not recorded which). This chain uses TRBV10-1 with TRBJ2-2, with D perhaps matching TRBD2 (8 bases). The CDR3 here is CASSYSGAKGANVLFF. The sequenced CDR3 bases are TGCGCCAGCAGTTATAGCGGGGCCAAGGGGGCCAACGTG.